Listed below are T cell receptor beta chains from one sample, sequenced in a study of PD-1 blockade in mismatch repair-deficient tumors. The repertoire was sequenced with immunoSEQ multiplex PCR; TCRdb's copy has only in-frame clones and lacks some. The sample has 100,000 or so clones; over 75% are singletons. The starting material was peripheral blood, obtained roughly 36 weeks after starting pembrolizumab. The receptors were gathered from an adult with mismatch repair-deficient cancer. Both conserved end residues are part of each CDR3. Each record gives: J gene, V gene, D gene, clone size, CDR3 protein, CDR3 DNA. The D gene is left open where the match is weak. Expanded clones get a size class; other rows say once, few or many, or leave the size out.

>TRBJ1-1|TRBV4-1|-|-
CASSQGVGWAEAFF
TGCGCCAGCAGCCAAGGGGTCGGCTGGGCTGAAGCTTTCTTT
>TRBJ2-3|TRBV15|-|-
CATSRGISTDTQYF
TGTGCCACCAGCAGAGGAATAAGCACAGATACGCAGTATTTT
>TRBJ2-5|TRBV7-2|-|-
CASSLAGGPETQYF
TGTGCCAGCAGCTTAGCGGGAGGCCCAGAGACCCAGTACTTC
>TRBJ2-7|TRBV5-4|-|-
CASRGDARPPYEQYF
TGTGCCAGCAGGGGCGACGCGAGACCTCCCTACGAGCAGTACTTC
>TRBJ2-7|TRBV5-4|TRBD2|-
CASTTWRGADEQYF
TGTGCCAGCACTACCTGGCGGGGGGCGGACGAGCAGTACTTC
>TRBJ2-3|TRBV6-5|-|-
CASRELSTDTQYF
TGTGCCAGCAGGGAACTTAGCACAGATACGCAGTATTTT
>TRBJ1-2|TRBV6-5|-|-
CASSAGRGYTF
TGTGCCAGCAGTGCCGGTAGGGGCTACACCTTC
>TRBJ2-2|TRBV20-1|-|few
CSAAHTGELFF
TGCAGTGCTGCACACACCGGGGAGCTGTTTTTT
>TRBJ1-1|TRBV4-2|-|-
CASSQERALSEAFF
TGTGCCAGCAGCCAAGAGAGGGCGTTATCTGAAGCTTTCTTT
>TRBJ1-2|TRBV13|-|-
CASSSPGDGYTF
TGTGCCAGCAGCTCTCCAGGGGATGGCTACACCTTC
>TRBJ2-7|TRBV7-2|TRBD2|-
CASSTGLAGAYEQYF
TGTGCCAGCAGCACGGGACTAGCGGGGGCCTACGAGCAGTACTTC
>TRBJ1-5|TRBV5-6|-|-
CASSETGGNQPQHF
TGTGCCAGCAGCGAAACAGGTGGGAATCAGCCCCAGCATTTT
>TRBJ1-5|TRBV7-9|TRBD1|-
CASAGQGNQPQHF
TGTGCCAGTGCGGGACAGGGGAATCAGCCCCAGCATTTT
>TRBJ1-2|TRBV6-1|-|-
CASSEARGLRGLEGYTF
TGTGCCAGCAGTGAAGCGCGAGGCTTGAGGGGTCTAGAGGGCTACACCTTC
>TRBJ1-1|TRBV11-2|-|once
CASSSGQNTEAFF
TGTGCCAGCAGCTCGGGACAAAACACTGAAGCTTTCTTT
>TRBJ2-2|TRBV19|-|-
CASSIGQGTPGELFF
TGTGCCAGTAGTATCGGTCAGGGAACCCCCGGGGAGCTGTTTTTT
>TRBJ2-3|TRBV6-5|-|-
CASSYGTYTDTQYF
TGTGCCAGCAGTTACGGTACCTACACAGATACGCAGTATTTT
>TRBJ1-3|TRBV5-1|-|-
CASSAHAGPGNTIYF
TGCGCCAGCAGCGCCCATGCCGGGCCTGGAAACACCATATATTTT
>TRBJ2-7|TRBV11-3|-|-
CASSRGSTYEQYF
TGTGCCAGCAGCCGAGGTAGCACGTACGAGCAGTACTTC
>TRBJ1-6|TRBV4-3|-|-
CASSQDGANNSPLHF
TGCGCCAGCAGCCAAGATGGTGCAAATAATTCACCCCTCCACTTT
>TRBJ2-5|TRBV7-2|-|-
CASSLDLAIQETQYF
TGTGCCAGCAGCTTAGATCTGGCAATACAAGAGACCCAGTACTTC
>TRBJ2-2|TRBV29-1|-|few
CSIKGPEINTGELFF
TGCAGCATTAAGGGACCCGAGATAAACACCGGGGAGCTGTTTTTT
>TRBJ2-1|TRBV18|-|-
CASSPGLDNEQFF
TGTGCCAGCTCACCAGGGCTTGACAATGAGCAGTTCTTC
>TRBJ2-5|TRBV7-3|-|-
CASSLTGAEETQYF
TGTGCCAGCAGCTTAACGGGGGCAGAAGAGACCCAGTACTTC
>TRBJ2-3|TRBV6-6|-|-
CASSYSTGISLDTQYF
TGTGCCAGCAGTTACTCCACGGGAATTTCATTAGATACGCAGTATTTT
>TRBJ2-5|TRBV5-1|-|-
CASSLAGFQETQYF
TGCGCCAGCAGCTTGGCAGGGTTTCAAGAGACCCAGTACTTC
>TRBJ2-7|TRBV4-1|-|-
CASSQGQDSNYEQYF
TGCGCCAGCAGCCAAGGCCAGGATTCGAACTACGAGCAGTACTTC
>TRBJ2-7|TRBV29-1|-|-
CSVGELGGNEQYF
TGCAGCGTTGGGGAGTTGGGGGGAAACGAGCAGTACTTC
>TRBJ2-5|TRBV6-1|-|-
CASSLQVSQETQYF
TGTGCCAGCAGTTTACAGGTATCCCAAGAGACCCAGTACTTC
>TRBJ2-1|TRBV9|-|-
CASSFPSTGSRYNEQFF
TGTGCCAGCAGCTTCCCCTCCACGGGAAGTAGGTACAATGAGCAGTTCTTC
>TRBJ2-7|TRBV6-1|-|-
CASSEAQGQQYEQYF
TGTGCCAGCAGTGAAGCGCAAGGACAGCAATACGAGCAGTACTTC
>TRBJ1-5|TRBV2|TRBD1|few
CASTTGQGHQPQHF
TGTGCCAGCACTACGGGACAGGGGCATCAGCCCCAGCATTTT
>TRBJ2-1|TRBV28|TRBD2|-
CASSPVNPSGHEQFF
TGTGCCAGCAGCCCCGTTAATCCTAGCGGGCATGAGCAGTTCTTC
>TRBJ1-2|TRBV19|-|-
CASSIAIRESYGYTF
TGTGCCAGTAGTATCGCCATTCGGGAATCCTATGGCTACACCTTC
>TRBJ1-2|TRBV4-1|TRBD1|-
CASSQEPQGYGYTF
TGCGCCAGCAGCCAAGAACCACAGGGGTATGGCTACACCTTC
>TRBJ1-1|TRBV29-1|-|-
CSAEGAGEAFF
TGCAGCGCCGAAGGCGCTGGCGAAGCTTTCTTT